A single sample gave rise to the 12 T cell receptor beta chains below, sequenced in a study of tumor and adjacent non-tumor tissue in lung cancer. TCRbeta libraries were built with three rounds of nested PCR, modified from ARM-PCR. TCRdb independently ran MiXCR on the multiplex PCR reads; one entry per CDR3 protein. The sample contains approximately 75,000 distinct CDR3 sequences, around four fifths of which appear only once. No cell sorting was done before RNA was extracted from the tissue. The sample consisted of lung tumor tissue. Source of these receptors: a woman aged 50 to 60 with non-small cell lung cancer.

A note on this clonotype: The junction does not match germline at one end; this may be a read error. The rearrangement joins TRBV6-5 to TRBJ2-1; possible D gene TRBD2, 6 bases. The germline V gene encodes CDR1 MNHEY and CDR2 SVGAGI. CDR3 size: 13 residues. The CDR3 protein is CSSGEAGNNEQFF. The CDR3, as DNA: TGTTCCTCCGGGGAGGCGGGGAACAACGAGCAGTTCTTC.

As regards this clonotype: The conserved closing phenylalanine or tryptophan is absent in this CDR3, likely reflecting a read error. J is TRBJ2-4 and V is TRBV6-2 or TRBV6-3, with D perhaps TRBD1 (6 bases). Germline V CDR1 and CDR2: MNHEY, SVGEGT. The CDR3 length is 14 residues. V gave up 9 bases and J gave up 6 bases, with 18 bases separating them. The CDR3 nucleotides read TGTGCCAGTAGCGCGGACGTACAGGGAAACATTCAGTACTTA. Protein product: CASSADVQGNIQYL.

A word on this clonotype: Mismatch with germline at one junction end may stem from a read error. The rearrangement joins TRBV29-1 to TRBJ2-3, with D possibly being TRBD1 (5 bases). Germline loops: CDR1 SQVTM, CDR2 ANQGSEA. The CDR3 covers 13 residues. DNA of the CDR3: TGCAGCGTTAACCAGGGTAGCACAGATATGCAGTATTTT. It is translated as CSVNQGSTDMQYF.

The gene calls are TRBV6-5 and TRBJ1-2, with a weak D call TRBD1 (5 bases). Germline loops: CDR1 MNHEY, CDR2 SVGAGI. CDR3 length: 14 amino acids. The germline V and J ends were trimmed by 6 bases and 13 bases, with 24 bases remaining between them. The CDR3 DNA reads TGTGCCAGCAGCGGGCCAGCGTGGGGCTATGACTGCACCTTC. Amino acid sequence: CASSGPAWGYDCTF.

The table lists this clonotype with many counts. V gene TRBV5-8 combines with J gene TRBJ1-2; TRBD1 matches at 7 bases. The V segment lost 4 bases and the J segment 6 bases; nucleotides outside the gene matches: 3. Germline loops: CDR1 SGHTS, CDR2 YDEGEE. The CDR3 is 12 amino acids. The CDR3 nucleotides read TGTGCCAGCAGCCGTACAGGGGATGGCTACACCTTC. Residues: CASSRTGDGYTF.

Concerning this clonotype itself: A junction end diverges from the germline sequence, so it may reflect a read error. The J gene is TRBJ2-1, the V gene TRBV29-1; D is perhaps TRBD2 (6 bases). The CDR3 runs 15 residues. Germline loops: CDR1 SQVTM, CDR2 ANQGSEA. The CDR3: CSIDGGLLEANEQFF. The CDR3 coding sequence is TGTAGTATTGATGGGGGACTCTTGGAGGCCAATGAGCAGTTCTTC.

A note on this clonotype: Its ends do not fully match the called genes, so a read error is possible. This rearrangement joins TRBV12-3 or TRBV12-4 to TRBJ2-5; no clear D gene. The CDR3 runs to 14 residues. The CDR3 DNA reads TGTGCCGGCAGCTTACCCGGAACCCAAGAGGCCCAGTACTTC. Its translation is CAGSLPGTQEAQYF.

As regards this clonotype: One end of the junction is discordant with germline, which a read error may explain. This rearrangement joins TRBV11-3 to TRBJ2-3; 12 bases match TRBD2. The CDR3 length is 18 residues. The V gene's germline CDR1 is SGHNT and CDR2 YENEEA. CDR3 in amino acids: CASSLGLAGAGGTCTQYF. CDR3 bases: TGTGCCAGCAGCTTAGGACTAGCGGGAGCAGGGGGCACATGTACGCAGTATTTC.

As regards this clonotype: It may be a read error: a sequence one base away is much more abundant. The rearrangement links TRBV2 to TRBJ1-5, with 9 bases lining up with TRBD1. Germline lookup yields CDR1 SNHLY and CDR2 FYNNEI. The CDR3 loop spans 14 amino acids. The CDR3 coding sequence is TGTGCCAGCAAGGCGGGACAGGGCGGACAGCCCCATCATTTT. It translates to CASKAGQGGQPHHF.

As concerns this clonotype: The junction departs from the called germline gene at one end, perhaps through a read error. The genes are TRBV11-3 and TRBJ2-2; 10 bases line up with TRBD2. The CDR3 length is 14 residues. Germline V gene sequence: CDR1 SGHNT, CDR2 YENEEA. Written as DNA, the CDR3 is TGTGCCATCAGCATAGCGGGGGGCACCGGGGAGCTGCTTTTT. Protein sequence: CAISIAGGTGELLF. The entire variable domain, with the rest obtained from reference TRBV11-3 and TRBJ2-2, is as follows: EAGVVQSPRYKIIEKKQPVAFWCNPISGHNTLYWYLQNLGQGPELLIRYENEEAVDDSQLPKDRFSAERLKGVDSTLKIQPAELGDSAVYLCAISIAGGTGELLFGEGSRLTVL.

This rearrangement joins TRBV11-2 to TRBJ2-1, with D uncertain. CDR1 is SGHAT and CDR2 is FQNNGV in the germline V gene. Trimming took 0 bases from V and 9 from J, leaving 15 bases between them. The CDR3 sequence is 15 residues long. The DNA of the CDR3 is TGTGCCAGCAGCTTAGAAACTAATGGGTGGGCTGAGCAGTTCTTC. Amino acid sequence: CASSLETNGWAEQFF.

About this clonotype itself: This may arise from a read error, as a much more abundant clone is one base away. This rearrangement joins TRBV28 to TRBJ2-7; 8 bases map to TRBD2. The CDR3 loop spans 17 amino acids. The germline gives CDR1 MDHEN, CDR2 SYDVKM. This chain's CDR3 is CVSSSLLWSGGFYEQYF. The DNA for the CDR3 is TGTGTCAGCAGTTCCCTTCTCTGGAGCGGGGGTTTTTACGAGCAGTACTTC. The variable domain in full, with the rest retrieved from reference TRBV28 and TRBJ2-7, is DVKVTQSSRYLVKRTGEKVFLECVQDMDHENMFWYRQDPGLGLRLIYFSYDVKMKEKGDIPEGYSVSREKKERFSLILESASTNQTSMYLCVSSSLLWSGGFYEQYFGPGTRLTVT.